This TCR beta chain was sequenced in a study of cytomegalovirus exposure and HLA in healthy donors. Primers for the PCR totalled 60 Vbeta and 13 Jbeta. Only in-frame clones appear in the TCRdb table, and some are missing; sequencing was by immunoSEQ multiplex PCR. This repertoire includes around 88,000 clones. Concerning this clone: Its specificity is unknown.

Study results and caveats: Clonal expansion was found to be greater in HLA-associated TCR beta chains than in equally common others in a later analysis.

The V segment lost 4 bases and the J segment 4 bases; nucleotides outside the gene matches: 7. The germline CDR1 and CDR2 sequences are SGHRS and YFSETQ. CDR3 length: 15 amino acids. The genes are TRBV5-1 and TRBJ2-5; 10 nucleotides match TRBD1. This TCR derives from a girl aged 10 to 17 in good health and CMV-seropositive. Sequenced sample: PBMCs. CDR3 amino acids: CASSAGQGTGETQYF. CDR3 DNA sequence: TGCGCCAGCAGCGCGGGACAGGGGACGGGAGAGACCCAGTACTTC.